What follows is one TCR beta chain and its context. Its target is not known. Naive CD8 cells lacked CD45RO and underwent positive selection for CCR7, leaving out terminally differentiated effector memory CD45RA+ cells. This record comes from a study of shared clonotypes between healthy human individuals. Produced via immunoSEQ multiplex PCR; TCRdb's table is partial and in-frame only. Here the sample spans millions of clones, less than 95% being singletons. General study points: Expectations were that clonotype sharing among donors would be affected by sequencing depth. Among a few donors, approximately 5.4% of naive CD4 clonotypes were found in common.

Sequencing was performed on naive CD8+ T cells sorted from blood. The sequence derives from a man aged 18 to 30 in good health.

The DNA of the CDR3 is TGTGCCAGCAGCTTTTACAGGGAGTGGGGACCGAACACTGAAGCTTTCTTT. It translates to CASSFYREWGPNTEAFF. The gene calls are TRBV7-8 and TRBJ1-1; possibly TRBD1 for D (6 bases). Trimming shortened V by 3 bases and J by 1 base, and 18 bases separated the two germline ends. The CDR3 has 17 residues. The germline V gene encodes CDR1 SGHVS and CDR2 FQNEAQ.